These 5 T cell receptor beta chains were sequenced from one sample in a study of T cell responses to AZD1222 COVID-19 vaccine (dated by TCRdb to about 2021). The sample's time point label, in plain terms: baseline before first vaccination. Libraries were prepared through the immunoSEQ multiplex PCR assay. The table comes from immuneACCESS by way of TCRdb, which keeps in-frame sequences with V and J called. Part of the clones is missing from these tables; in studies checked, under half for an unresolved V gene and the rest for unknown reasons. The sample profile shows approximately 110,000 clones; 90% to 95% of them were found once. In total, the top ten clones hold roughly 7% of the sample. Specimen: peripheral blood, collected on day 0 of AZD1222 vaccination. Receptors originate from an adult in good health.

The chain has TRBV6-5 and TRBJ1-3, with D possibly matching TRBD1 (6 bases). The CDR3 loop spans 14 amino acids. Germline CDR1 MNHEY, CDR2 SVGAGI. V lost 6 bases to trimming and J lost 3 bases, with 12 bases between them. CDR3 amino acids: CASSLAGVGNTIYF. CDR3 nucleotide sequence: TGTGCCAGCAGCCTTGCAGGGGTTGGAAACACCATATATTTT.

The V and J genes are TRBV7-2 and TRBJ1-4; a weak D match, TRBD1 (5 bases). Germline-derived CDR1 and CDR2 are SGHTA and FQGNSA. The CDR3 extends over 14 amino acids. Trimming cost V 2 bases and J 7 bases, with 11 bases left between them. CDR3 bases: TGTGCCAGCAGCTTACAAGGGGCGGGTGAAAAACTGTTTTTT. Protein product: CASSLQGAGEKLFF.

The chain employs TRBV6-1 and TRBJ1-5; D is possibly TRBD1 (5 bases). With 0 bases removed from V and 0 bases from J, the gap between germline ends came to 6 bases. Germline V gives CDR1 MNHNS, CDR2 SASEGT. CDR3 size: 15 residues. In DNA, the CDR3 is TGTGCCAGCAGTGAAGCGACAGTTAGCAATCAGCCCCAGCATTTT. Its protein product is CASSEATVSNQPQHF.

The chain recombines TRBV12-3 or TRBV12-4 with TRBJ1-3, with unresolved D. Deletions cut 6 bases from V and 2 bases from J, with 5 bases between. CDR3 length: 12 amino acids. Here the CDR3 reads CASRYTGNTIYF. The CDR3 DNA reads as TGTGCCAGCAGGTATACTGGAAACACCATATATTTT.

This CDR3 is CASSLAPGGAAGELFF. The CDR3 DNA reads TGTGCCAGCAGCTTAGCCCCGGGGGGGGCGGCCGGGGAGCTGTTTTTT. This chain connects TRBV11-1 to TRBJ2-2, with 8 bases identical to TRBD2. The V gene end was trimmed by 0 bases and the J gene end by 6 bases; junction bases not matched to a gene: 6. Germline V gene data show CDR1 as SGHAT and CDR2 as FQDESV (reference sequence). CDR3 length: 16 amino acids.